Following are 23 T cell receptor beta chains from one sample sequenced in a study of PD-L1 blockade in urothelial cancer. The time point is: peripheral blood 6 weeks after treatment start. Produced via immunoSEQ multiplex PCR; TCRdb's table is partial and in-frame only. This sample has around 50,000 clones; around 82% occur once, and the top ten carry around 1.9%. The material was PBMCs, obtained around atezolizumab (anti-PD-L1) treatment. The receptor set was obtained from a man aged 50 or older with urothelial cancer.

The DNA for the CDR3 is TGTGCCAGCGAAGAGGGGGAACAGGTCACAGATACGCAGTATTTT. It encodes CASEEGEQVTDTQYF. V gene TRBV2 combines with J gene TRBJ2-3; a weak D match, TRBD1 (6 bases). The CDR3 has 15 residues. Germline V gene data show CDR1 as SNHLY and CDR2 as FYNNEI. Trimming stripped 8 bases from V and 2 bases from J, with 17 bases between.

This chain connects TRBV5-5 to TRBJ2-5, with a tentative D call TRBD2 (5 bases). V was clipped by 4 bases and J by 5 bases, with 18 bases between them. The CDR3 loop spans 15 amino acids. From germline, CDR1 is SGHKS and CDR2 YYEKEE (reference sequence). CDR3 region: CASSEGGWGAETQYF. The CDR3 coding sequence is TGTGCCAGCAGCGAGGGCGGATGGGGAGCGGAGACCCAGTACTTC.

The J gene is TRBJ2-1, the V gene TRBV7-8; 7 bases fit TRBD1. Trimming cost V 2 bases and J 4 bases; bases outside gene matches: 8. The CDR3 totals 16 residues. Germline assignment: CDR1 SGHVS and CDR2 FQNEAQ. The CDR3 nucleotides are TGTGCCAGCAGCTTATCAAGGGGACAGCCATACAATGAGCAGTTCTTC. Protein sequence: CASSLSRGQPYNEQFF. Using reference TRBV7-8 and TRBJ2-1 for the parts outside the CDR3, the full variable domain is GAGVSQSPRYKVAKRGQDVALRCDPISGHVSLFWYQQALGQGPEFLTYFQNEAQLDKSGLPSDRFFAERPEGSVSTLKIQRTQQEDSAVYLCASSLSRGQPYNEQFFGPGTRLTVL.

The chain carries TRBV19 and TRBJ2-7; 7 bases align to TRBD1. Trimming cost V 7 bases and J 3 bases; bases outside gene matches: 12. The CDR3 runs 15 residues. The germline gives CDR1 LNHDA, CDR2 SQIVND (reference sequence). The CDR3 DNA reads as TGTGCCAGTACCCCGACGACAGGGAGCTTCTACGAGCAGTACTTC. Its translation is CASTPTTGSFYEQYF. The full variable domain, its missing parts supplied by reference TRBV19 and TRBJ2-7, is DGGITQSPKYLFRKEGQNVTLSCEQNLNHDAMYWYRQDPGQGLRLIYYSQIVNDFQKGDIAEGYSVSREKKESFPLTVTSAQKNPTAFYLCASTPTTGSFYEQYFGPGTRLTVT.

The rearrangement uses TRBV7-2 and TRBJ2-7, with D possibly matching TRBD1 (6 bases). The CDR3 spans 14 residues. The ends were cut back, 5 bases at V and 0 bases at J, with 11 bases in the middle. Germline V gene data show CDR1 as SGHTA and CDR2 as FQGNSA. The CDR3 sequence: CASSTRTASYEQYF. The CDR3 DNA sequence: TGTGCCAGCAGCACTCGGACAGCCTCCTACGAGCAGTACTTC.

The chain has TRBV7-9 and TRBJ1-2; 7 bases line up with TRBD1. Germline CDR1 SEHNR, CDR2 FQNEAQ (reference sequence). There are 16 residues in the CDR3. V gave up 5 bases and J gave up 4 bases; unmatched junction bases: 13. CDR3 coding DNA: TGTGCCAGCAGCCCGGCGAATTTGCAGGGGGTCTATGGCTACACCTTC. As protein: CASSPANLQGVYGYTF. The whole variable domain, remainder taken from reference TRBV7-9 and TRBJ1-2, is DTGVSQNPRHKITKRGQNVTFRCDPISEHNRLYWYRQTLGQGPEFLTYFQNEAQLEKSRLLSDRFSAERPKGSFSTLEIQRTEQGDSAMYLCASSPANLQGVYGYTFGSGTRLTVV.

The CDR3 region is CATSRDRPSGGRNEQFF. DNA for the CDR3: TGTGCCACCAGCAGAGATCGGCCTAGCGGGGGTAGGAATGAGCAGTTCTTC. The genes are TRBV15 and TRBJ2-1, with 10 bases fitting TRBD2. Losses at the gene ends were 0 bases for V and 7 bases for J; bases not matched to a gene: 9. This CDR3 region has 17 residues. Germline V gene sequence: CDR1 LNHNV, CDR2 YYDKDF (reference sequence).

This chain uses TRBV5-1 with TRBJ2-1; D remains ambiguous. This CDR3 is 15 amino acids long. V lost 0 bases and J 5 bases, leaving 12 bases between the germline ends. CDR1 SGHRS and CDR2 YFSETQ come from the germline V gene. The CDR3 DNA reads TGCGCCAGCAGCTTGGATACCCAGATTAACAATGAGCAGTTCTTC. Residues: CASSLDTQINNEQFF.

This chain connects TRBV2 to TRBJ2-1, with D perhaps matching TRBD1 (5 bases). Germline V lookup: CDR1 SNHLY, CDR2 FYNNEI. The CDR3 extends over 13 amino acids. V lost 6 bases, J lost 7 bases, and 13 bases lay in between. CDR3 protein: CASRGHILNEQFF. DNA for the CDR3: TGTGCCAGCAGGGGGCATATCCTAAATGAGCAGTTCTTC.

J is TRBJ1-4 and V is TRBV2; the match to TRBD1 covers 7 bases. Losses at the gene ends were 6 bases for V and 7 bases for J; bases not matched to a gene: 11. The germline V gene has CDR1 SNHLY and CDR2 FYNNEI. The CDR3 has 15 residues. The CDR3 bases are TGTGCCAGCAGACTCCGACAGGGATCAGGTGAAAAACTGTTTTTT. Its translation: CASRLRQGSGEKLFF.

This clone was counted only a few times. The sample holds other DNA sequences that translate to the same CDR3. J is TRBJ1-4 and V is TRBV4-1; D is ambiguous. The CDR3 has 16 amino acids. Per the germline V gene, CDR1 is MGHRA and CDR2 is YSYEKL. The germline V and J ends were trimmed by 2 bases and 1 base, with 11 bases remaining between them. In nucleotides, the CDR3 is TGCGCCAGCAGCCAAATAACGGAGAAAACTAATGAAAAACTGTTTTTT. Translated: CASSQITEKTNEKLFF.

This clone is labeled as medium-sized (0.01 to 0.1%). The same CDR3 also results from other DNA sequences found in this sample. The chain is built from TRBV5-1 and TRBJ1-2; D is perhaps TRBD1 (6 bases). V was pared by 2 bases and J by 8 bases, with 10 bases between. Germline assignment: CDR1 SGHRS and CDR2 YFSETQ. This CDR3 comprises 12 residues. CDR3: CASSFGGGGYTF. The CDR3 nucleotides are TGCGCCAGCAGCTTTGGGGGCGGCGGCTACACCTTC.

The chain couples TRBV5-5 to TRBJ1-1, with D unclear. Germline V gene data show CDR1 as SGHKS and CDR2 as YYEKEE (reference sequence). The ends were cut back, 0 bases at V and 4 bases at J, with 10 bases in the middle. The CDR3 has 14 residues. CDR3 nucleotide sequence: TGTGCCAGCAGCTTGGATTCGTCGGGCACTGAAGCTTTCTTT. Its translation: CASSLDSSGTEAFF.

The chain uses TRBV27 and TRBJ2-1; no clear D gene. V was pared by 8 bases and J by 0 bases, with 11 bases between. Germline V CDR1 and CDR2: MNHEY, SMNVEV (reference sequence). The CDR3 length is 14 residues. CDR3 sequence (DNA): TGTGCCAGCTCTAAGACAAACTCCTACAATGAGCAGTTCTTC. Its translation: CASSKTNSYNEQFF.

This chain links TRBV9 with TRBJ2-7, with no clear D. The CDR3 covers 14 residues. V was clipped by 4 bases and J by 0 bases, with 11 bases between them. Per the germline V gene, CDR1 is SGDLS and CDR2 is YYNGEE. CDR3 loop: CASSPALGSYEQYF. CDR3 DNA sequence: TGTGCCAGCAGCCCTGCGCTAGGCTCCTACGAGCAGTACTTC.

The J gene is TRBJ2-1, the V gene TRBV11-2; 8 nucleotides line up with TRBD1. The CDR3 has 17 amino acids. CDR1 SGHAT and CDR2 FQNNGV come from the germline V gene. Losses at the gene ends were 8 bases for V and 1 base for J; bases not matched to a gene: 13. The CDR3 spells CASATGGLASSYNEQFF. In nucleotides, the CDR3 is TGTGCCAGCGCAACAGGGGGTCTAGCGTCATCCTACAATGAGCAGTTCTTC. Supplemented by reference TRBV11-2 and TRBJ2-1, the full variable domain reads EAGVAQSPRYKIIEKRQSVAFWCNPISGHATLYWYQQILGQGPKLLIQFQNNGVVDDSQLPKDRFSAERLKGVDSTLKIQPAKLEDSAVYLCASATGGLASSYNEQFFGPGTRLTVL.

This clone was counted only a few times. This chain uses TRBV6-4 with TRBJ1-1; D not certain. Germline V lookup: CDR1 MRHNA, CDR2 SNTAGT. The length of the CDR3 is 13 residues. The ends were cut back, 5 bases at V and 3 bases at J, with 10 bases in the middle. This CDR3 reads CASSTGVDTEAFF. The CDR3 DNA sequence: TGTGCCAGCAGTACCGGGGTGGACACTGAAGCTTTCTTT.

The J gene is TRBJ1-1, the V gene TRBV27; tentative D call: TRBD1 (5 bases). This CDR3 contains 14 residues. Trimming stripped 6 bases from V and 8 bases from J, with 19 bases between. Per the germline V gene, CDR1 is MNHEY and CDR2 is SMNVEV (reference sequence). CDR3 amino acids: CASRAAGYLEEAFF. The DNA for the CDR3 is TGTGCCAGCAGAGCTGCAGGGTATCTAGAGGAAGCTTTCTTT.

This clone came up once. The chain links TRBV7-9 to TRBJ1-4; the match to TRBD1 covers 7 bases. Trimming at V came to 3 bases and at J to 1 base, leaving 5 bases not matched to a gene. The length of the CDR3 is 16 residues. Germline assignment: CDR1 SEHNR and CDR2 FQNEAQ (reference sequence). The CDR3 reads CASSFGDRETNEKLFF. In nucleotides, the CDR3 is TGTGCCAGCAGCTTTGGGGACAGAGAAACTAATGAAAAACTGTTTTTT.

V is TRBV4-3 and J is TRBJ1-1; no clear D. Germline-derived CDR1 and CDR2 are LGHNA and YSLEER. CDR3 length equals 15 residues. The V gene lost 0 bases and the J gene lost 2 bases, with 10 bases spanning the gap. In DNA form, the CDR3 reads TGCGCCAGCAGCCAAGATATTGGCCGAAACACTGAAGCTTTCTTT. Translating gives CASSQDIGRNTEAFF.

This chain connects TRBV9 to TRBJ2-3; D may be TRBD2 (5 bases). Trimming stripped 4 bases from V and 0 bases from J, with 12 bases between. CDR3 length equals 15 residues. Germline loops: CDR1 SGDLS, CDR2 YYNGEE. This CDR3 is CASSPVGVSTDTQYF. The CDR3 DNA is TGTGCCAGCAGCCCAGTGGGAGTAAGCACAGATACGCAGTATTTT.

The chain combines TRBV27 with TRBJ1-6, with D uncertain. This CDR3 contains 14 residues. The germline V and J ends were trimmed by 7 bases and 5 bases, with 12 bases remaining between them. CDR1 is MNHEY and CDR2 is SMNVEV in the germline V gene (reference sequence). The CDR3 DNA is TGTGCCAGCAAAGAAAGGGAGAATAATTCACCCCTCCACTTT. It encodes CASKERENNSPLHF.

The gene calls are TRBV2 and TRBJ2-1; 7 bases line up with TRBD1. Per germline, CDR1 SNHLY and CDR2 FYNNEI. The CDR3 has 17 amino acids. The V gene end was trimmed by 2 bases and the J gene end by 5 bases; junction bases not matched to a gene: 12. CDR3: CASSERGPGTRNNEQFF. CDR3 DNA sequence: TGTGCCAGCAGTGAAAGGGGGCCCGGGACCAGGAACAATGAGCAGTTCTTC.